This T cell receptor (beta chain) was documented in a study of tumor and adjacent non-tumor tissue in lung cancer. In the study overall: On average, productive TCRbeta reads reached about 4 million per sample.

RNA was extracted from bulk tissue without any cell sorting. The normal lung tissue was taken more than 3 cm from the tumor edge. V was shortened by 5 bases and J by 0 bases, with 13 bases between the two germline ends. Germline-derived CDR1 and CDR2 are MNHNS and SASEGT. The CDR3 is 16 amino acids. The library came from three nested PCR rounds adapted from ARM-PCR protocols. TCRdb reanalysed the multiplex PCR reads using MiXCR and keeps one entry per CDR3 protein. The sample has tens of thousands of distinct CDR3 sequences; less than 85% are singletons. The chain combines TRBV6-1 with TRBJ2-2, with D possibly being TRBD1 (6 bases). Input material: distant non-tumor lung tissue. The clonotype comes from a man aged 70 or older with non-small cell lung cancer. The CDR3 nucleotides are TGTGCCAGCAGTACACCGGACAGAACGAACACCGGGGAGCTGTTTTTT. This sequence encodes CASSTPDRTNTGELFF.